This TCR beta chain was identified in a study of blood T cell repertoires in COVID-19. Sequencing was performed with immunoSEQ multiplex PCR; in TCRdb, only in-frame clones are kept and a portion is missing. The sample lists about 190,000 clones; 90% were seen once. Per germline, CDR1 MNHEY and CDR2 SVGEGT. This CDR3 comprises 15 residues. Trimming took off 0 bases at V and 2 bases at J, with 8 bases between the two ends. The sample consisted of peripheral blood. J is TRBJ1-5 and V is TRBV6-2 or TRBV6-3, with D hard to call. This TCR was sampled from a man over 45 with acute or convalescent COVID-19. CDR3 protein: CASSYSRLGNQPQHF. CDR3 in DNA: TGTGCCAGCAGTTACTCGAGGCTGGGCAATCAGCCCCAGCATTTT.